Presented here are 21 T cell receptor beta chains from one specimen sequenced in a study of T cell changes during pregnancy in multiple sclerosis. Profiled with immunoSEQ multiplex PCR; TCRdb holds only in-frame clones, not every one. The data show around 35,000 clones, 90% seen once. Specimen: CD8+ T cells from peripheral blood mononuclear cells, collected in the first trimester of pregnancy. Every receptor here comes from a female donor with multiple sclerosis, enrolled in a pregnancy study.

This clone occurred a few times. This chain connects TRBV6-1 to TRBJ2-3; 14 bases line up with TRBD2. Germline CDR1 and CDR2: MNHNS and SASEGT. Unmatched junction bases numbered 1, after V lost 4 bases and J lost 4 bases. This CDR3 has 15 residues. CDR3 sequence reads: CASSGLAGGPDTQYF. CDR3 nucleotides: TGTGCCAGCAGTGGACTAGCGGGAGGGCCAGATACGCAGTATTTT.

V is TRBV25-1 and J is TRBJ2-7; tentatively, D is TRBD2 (6 bases). V lost 6 bases, J lost 1 base, and 16 bases lay in between. This CDR3 is built from 15 residues. CDR1 is MGHDK, CDR2 SYGVNS, per germline. The CDR3 sequence: CASSPSPGGSYEQYF. CDR3 coding DNA: TGTGCCAGCAGCCCAAGTCCCGGGGGTTCCTACGAGCAGTACTTC.

This clone was counted only a few times. This chain uses TRBV7-6 with TRBJ1-3; D is possibly TRBD1 (5 bases). The germline V gene has CDR1 SGHVS and CDR2 FNYEAQ. This CDR3 contains 13 residues. Trimming left V 5 bases short and J 8 bases short, with 13 bases between. In DNA form, the CDR3 reads TGTGCCAGCAGCCCTGACAGAGGCCACACCATATATTTT. This codes for CASSPDRGHTIYF.

CDR3 in DNA: TGTGCCAGTAGTATAGGGGGGCTTGAGCAGTTCTTC. This codes for CASSIGGLEQFF. The chain combines TRBV19 with TRBJ2-1, with D possibly TRBD1 on 6 matching bases. This CDR3 region has 12 residues. Trimming shortened V by 1 base and J by 9 bases, and 7 bases separated the two germline ends. Germline V lookup: CDR1 LNHDA, CDR2 SQIVND (reference sequence).

The chain recombines TRBV28 with TRBJ2-5; 10 nucleotides align to TRBD2. Germline V gives CDR1 MDHEN, CDR2 SYDVKM. The CDR3 totals 17 residues. V was pared by 6 bases and J by 4 bases, with 14 bases of the junction left unmatched. The CDR3 DNA reads TGTGCCAGCAGCCCGACTAGCGGGCCTAGGTGGGGAGAGACCCAGTACTTC. The encoded protein is CASSPTSGPRWGETQYF.

The V gene is TRBV29-1, the J gene TRBJ2-3; 11 bases map to TRBD2. This CDR3 comprises 14 residues. V gave up 4 bases and J gave up 1 base; unmatched junction bases: 1. Germline V lookup: CDR1 SQVTM, CDR2 ANQGSEA. CDR3 bases: TGCAGCGTTGTACTAGCGGGGGGCACAGATACGCAGTATTTT. It translates to CSVVLAGGTDTQYF.

The rearrangement links TRBV27 to TRBJ2-1; tentatively, D is TRBD2 (6 bases). The CDR3 covers 14 residues. V lost 4 bases and J lost 3, with 10 bases in between. Germline V gives CDR1 MNHEY, CDR2 SMNVEV (reference sequence). In DNA, the CDR3 is TGTGCCAGCAGTTCCTCCGGGGGCTACAATGAGCAGTTCTTC. Its protein is CASSSSGGYNEQFF.

The chain recombines TRBV27 with TRBJ2-1; TRBD2 matches at 9 bases. V dropped 7 bases and J dropped 5; count of bases not matched to a gene: 12. Germline V gives CDR1 MNHEY, CDR2 SMNVEV (reference sequence). This CDR3 has 16 amino acids. The DNA for the CDR3 is TGTGCCAGCACCTTAAGGGTAGCGGGAGCGAACAATGAGCAGTTCTTC. Protein: CASTLRVAGANNEQFF.

The J gene is TRBJ2-2, the V gene TRBV7-3, with a weak D call TRBD1 (6 bases). V was shortened by 4 bases and J by 6 bases, with 15 bases between the two germline ends. CDR3 length equals 15 residues. Germline loops: CDR1 SGHTA, CDR2 FQGTGA. The CDR3 DNA is TGTGCCAGCAGCTCAAGGGCAGGGGTTGCCGGGGAGCTGTTTTTT. Amino acids: CASSSRAGVAGELFF. Full variable domain (outside the CDR3, taken from reference TRBV7-3 and TRBJ2-2): GAGVSQTPSNKVTEKGKYVELRCDPISGHTALYWYRQSLGQGPEFLIYFQGTGAADDSGLPNDRFFAVRPEGSVSTLKIQRTERGDSAVYLCASSSRAGVAGELFFGEGSRLTVL.

This chain uses TRBV28 with TRBJ2-7; 13 bases map to TRBD2. The CDR3 runs to 20 residues. Per the germline V gene, CDR1 is MDHEN and CDR2 is SYDVKM. V was pared by 3 bases and J by 1 base, with 15 bases of the junction left unmatched. The CDR3 loop reads CASSFPSWTSGSRESYEQYF. CDR3 DNA sequence: TGTGCCAGCAGTTTTCCGTCTTGGACTAGCGGGAGTCGTGAGTCCTACGAGCAGTACTTC.

The chain joins TRBV27 to TRBJ1-5, with 9 bases fitting TRBD1. Trimming cost V 7 bases and J 2 bases; bases outside gene matches: 3. This CDR3 region has 14 residues. Per the germline V gene, CDR1 is MNHEY and CDR2 is SMNVEV (reference sequence). The CDR3 DNA reads as TGTGCCAGCACTCGGACAGGGGGCAATCAGCCCCAGCATTTT. Protein sequence: CASTRTGGNQPQHF.

This chain uses TRBV9 with TRBJ2-6; D perhaps matches TRBD1 (5 bases). Trimming shortened V by 7 bases and J by 1 base, and 12 bases separated the two germline ends. Germline assignment: CDR1 SGDLS and CDR2 YYNGEE. The CDR3 is 15 amino acids. The CDR3 region has the DNA TGTGCCAGCGGGGCCCCTAAATCTGGGGCCAACGTCCTGACTTTC. Its translation: CASGAPKSGANVLTF. Combining the CDR3 with reference TRBV9 and TRBJ2-6 gives the whole variable domain DSGVTQTPKHLITATGQRVTLRCSPRSGDLSVYWYQQSLDQGLQFLIQYYNGEERAKGNILERFSAQQFPDLHSELNLSSLELGDSALYFCASGAPKSGANVLTFGAGSRLTVL.

This clone was detected once. V gene TRBV4-2 combines with J gene TRBJ2-3; TRBD2 matches at 7 bases. V was clipped by 6 bases and J by 1 base; unmatched bases: 7. CDR3 length: 15 residues. The V gene's germline CDR1 is LGHNA and CDR2 YNFKEQ. Written as DNA, the CDR3 is TGTGCCAGCAGGACTAGCCCTGGGGGCACAGATACGCAGTATTTT. Amino acids: CASRTSPGGTDTQYF.

J is TRBJ2-4 and V is TRBV7-9; 9 positions agree with TRBD2. The CDR3 sequence is 16 residues long. Germline assignment: CDR1 SEHNR and CDR2 FQNEAQ (reference sequence). J lost 1 base, V lost 1 base, and 2 bases had no gene match. CDR3 residues: CASSLGSGRAKNIQYF. CDR3 DNA sequence: TGTGCCAGCAGCTTAGGGAGCGGGAGGGCCAAAAACATTCAGTACTTC.

The V call is TRBV28, the J call TRBJ2-2; D is possibly TRBD1 (5 bases). The CDR3 has 14 amino acids. V was clipped by 4 bases and J by 4 bases, with 10 bases between them. Per germline, CDR1 MDHEN and CDR2 SYDVKM. CDR3 region: CASSSGTGTGELFF. In DNA form, the CDR3 reads TGTGCCAGCAGTTCCGGCACAGGCACCGGGGAGCTGTTTTTT.

This clone was recorded only once. The chain is built from TRBV27 and TRBJ2-3, with 9 bases identical to TRBD2. Per germline, CDR1 MNHEY and CDR2 SMNVEV (reference sequence). The CDR3 has 15 residues. Losses at the gene ends were 6 bases for V and 4 bases for J; bases not matched to a gene: 8. CDR3 nucleotides: TGTGCCAGCAGATATAGCGGGAGTATTGCAGATACGCAGTATTTT. It translates to CASRYSGSIADTQYF.

The chain links TRBV11-1 to TRBJ2-3; 11 positions agree with TRBD2. CDR3 size: 18 residues. The J segment lost 0 bases and the V segment lost 3 bases, leaving 8 bases of the junction unmatched. Germline V lookup: CDR1 SGHAT, CDR2 FQDESV (reference sequence). This CDR3 is CASSFSLAGGPSTDTQYF. The CDR3 nucleotides are TGTGCCAGCAGCTTTAGTCTAGCGGGAGGCCCCAGCACAGATACGCAGTATTTT. The entire variable domain, with the rest obtained from reference TRBV11-1 and TRBJ2-3, is as follows: EAEVAQSPRYKITEKSQAVAFWCDPISGHATLYWYRQILGQGPELLVQFQDESVVDDSQLPKDRFSAERLKGVDSTLKIQPAELGDSAMYLCASSFSLAGGPSTDTQYFGPGTRLTVL.

The V call is TRBV25-1, the J call TRBJ2-5; TRBD1 aligns across 11 bases. This CDR3 has 17 residues. The V gene's germline CDR1 is MGHDK and CDR2 SYGVNS. After removal of 4 bases from V and 2 bases from J, the junction contained 9 bases not matched to a gene. CDR3 coding DNA: TGTGCCAGCAGTGGGACAGGGGGCTCTCCAACACAAGAGACCCAGTACTTC. Translation: CASSGTGGSPTQETQYF.

The chain has TRBV9 and TRBJ2-3; 8 positions match TRBD2. This CDR3 spans 16 amino acids. Trimming cost V 4 bases and J 0 bases; bases outside gene matches: 7. The V gene's germline CDR1 is SGDLS and CDR2 YYNGEE. The CDR3 reads CASSKRGLVSTDTQYF. DNA of the CDR3: TGTGCCAGCAGCAAAAGGGGACTAGTCAGCACAGATACGCAGTATTTT.

The rearrangement uses TRBV30 and TRBJ2-5, with a tentative D call TRBD2 (6 bases). This CDR3 region has 15 residues. V gave up 3 bases and J gave up 4 bases, with 18 bases separating them. CDR1 is GTSNPN, CDR2 SVGIG, per germline (reference sequence). The CDR3: CAWSVSGLRGETQYF. The CDR3 DNA reads as TGTGCCTGGAGCGTTTCTGGACTACGGGGAGAGACCCAGTACTTC.

This chain connects TRBV5-1 to TRBJ2-4; 12 bases match TRBD2. The CDR3 consists of 16 residues. The germline V gene encodes CDR1 SGHRS and CDR2 YFSETQ. J lost 8 bases, V lost 3 bases, and 9 bases had no gene match. CDR3 protein: CASSSGLAGLLDIQYF. For the CDR3, the DNA is TGCGCCAGCAGCTCCGGACTAGCGGGATTGCTGGACATTCAGTACTTC.